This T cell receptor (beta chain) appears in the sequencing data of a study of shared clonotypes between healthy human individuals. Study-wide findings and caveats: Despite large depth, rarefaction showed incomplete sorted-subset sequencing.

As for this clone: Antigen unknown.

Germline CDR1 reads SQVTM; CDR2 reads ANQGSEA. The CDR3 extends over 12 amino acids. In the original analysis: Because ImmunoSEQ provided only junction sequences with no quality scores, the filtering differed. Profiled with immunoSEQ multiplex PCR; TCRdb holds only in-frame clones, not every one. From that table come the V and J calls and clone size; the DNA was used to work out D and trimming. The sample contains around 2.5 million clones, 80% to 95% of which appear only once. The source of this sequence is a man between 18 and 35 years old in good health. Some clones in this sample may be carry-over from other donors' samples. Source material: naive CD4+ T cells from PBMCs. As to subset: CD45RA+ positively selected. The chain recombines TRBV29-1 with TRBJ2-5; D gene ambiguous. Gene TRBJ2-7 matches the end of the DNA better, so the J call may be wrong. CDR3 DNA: TGCAGCGTTCGTGGGATATCCTACGAGCAGTACTTC. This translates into CSVRGISYEQYF.